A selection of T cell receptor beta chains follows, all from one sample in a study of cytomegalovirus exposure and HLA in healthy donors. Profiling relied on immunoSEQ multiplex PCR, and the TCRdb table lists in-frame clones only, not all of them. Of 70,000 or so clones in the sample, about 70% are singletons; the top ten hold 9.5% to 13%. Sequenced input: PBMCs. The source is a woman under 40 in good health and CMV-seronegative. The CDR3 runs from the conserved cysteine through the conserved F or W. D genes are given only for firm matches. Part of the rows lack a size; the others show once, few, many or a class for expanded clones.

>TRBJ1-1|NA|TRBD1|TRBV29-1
CSVWTGRETEAFF
TGCAGCGTTTGGACAGGGCGCGAAACTGAAGCTTTCTTT
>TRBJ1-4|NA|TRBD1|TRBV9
CASSVMTGGNEKLFF
TGTGCCAGCAGCGTGATGACAGGGGGTAATGAAAAACTGTTTTTT
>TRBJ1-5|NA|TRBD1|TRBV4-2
CASSQVGQWNQPQHF
TGTGCCAGCAGCCAAGTGGGACAGTGGAATCAGCCCCAGCATTTT
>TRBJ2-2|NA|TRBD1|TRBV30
CACHTGGGELFF
TGTGCCTGTCACACAGGGGGCGGGGAGCTGTTTTTT
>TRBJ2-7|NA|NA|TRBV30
CAWDAGLPSYEQYF
TGTGCCTGGGACGCAGGACTCCCCTCCTACGAGCAGTACTTC
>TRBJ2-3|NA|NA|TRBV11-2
CASSLRGAITDTQYF
TGTGCCAGCAGCCTCCGGGGGGCGATTACAGATACGCAGTATTTT
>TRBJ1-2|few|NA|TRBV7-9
CASSARDRANYGYTF
TGTGCCAGCAGCGCGAGGGATAGAGCTAACTATGGCTACACCTTC
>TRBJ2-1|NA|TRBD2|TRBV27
CASKTSGGPSVQFF
TGTGCCAGCAAAACTAGCGGGGGTCCCTCGGTGCAGTTCTTC
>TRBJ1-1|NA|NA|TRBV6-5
CASSYGGAAEAFF
TGTGCCAGCAGTTACGGGGGGGCCGCTGAAGCTTTCTTT
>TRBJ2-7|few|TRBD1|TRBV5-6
CASSLGQGKWYEQYF
TGTGCCAGCAGCTTGGGACAGGGGAAGTGGTACGAGCAGTACTTC
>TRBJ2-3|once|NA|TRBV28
CASSNPDRRTDTQYF
TGTGCCAGCAGTAACCCGGACAGACGCACAGATACGCAGTATTTT
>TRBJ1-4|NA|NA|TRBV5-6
CASSLSGANEKLFF
TGTGCCAGCAGCTTGTCAGGGGCTAATGAAAAACTGTTTTTT
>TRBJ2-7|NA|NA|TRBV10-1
CASSEHEVYEQYF
TGCGCCAGCAGTGAGCACGAGGTCTACGAGCAGTACTTC
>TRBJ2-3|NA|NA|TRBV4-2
CASSQEGGVSTDTQYF
TGTGCCAGCAGCCAAGAAGGCGGGGTTAGCACAGATACGCAGTATTTT
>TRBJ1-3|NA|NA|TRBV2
CASRGVSGNTIYF
TGTGCCAGCCGGGGGGTCTCTGGAAACACCATATATTTT
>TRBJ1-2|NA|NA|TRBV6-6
CASSTNGYTF
TGTGCCAGCAGCACAAATGGCTACACCTTC
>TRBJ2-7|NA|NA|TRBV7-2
CASSSTFGYEQYF
TGTGCCAGCAGCTCAACCTTCGGGTACGAGCAGTACTTC
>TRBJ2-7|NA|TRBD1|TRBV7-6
CASSQWTGSLYEQYF
TGTGCCAGCAGCCAATGGACAGGCTCCCTCTACGAGCAGTACTTC
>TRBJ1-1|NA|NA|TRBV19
CASSIDIPRWTATNTEAFF
TGTGCCAGTAGTATAGATATTCCCCGTTGGACAGCGACGAACACTGAAGCTTTCTTT
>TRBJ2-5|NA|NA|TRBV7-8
CVSSYGGMARETQYF
TGTGTCAGCAGCTACGGGGGAATGGCGCGCGAGACCCAGTACTTC
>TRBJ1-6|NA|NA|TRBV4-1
CASSPSPAQFNSPLHF
TGCGCCAGCAGCCCCAGCCCGGCACAGTTTAATTCACCCCTCCACTTT
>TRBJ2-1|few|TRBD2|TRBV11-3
CASSLDQGLAGNNEQFF
TGTGCCAGCAGCTTAGACCAGGGACTAGCGGGGAACAATGAGCAGTTCTTC
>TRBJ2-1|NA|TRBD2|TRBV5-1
CASSSGTTNNEKFF
TGCGCCAGCAGCTCCGGGACTACGAACAATGAGAAGTTCTTC
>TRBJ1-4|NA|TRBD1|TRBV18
CASSPSRRQGGEKLFF
TGTGCCAGCTCACCCTCAAGGAGACAGGGAGGTGAAAAACTGTTTTTT
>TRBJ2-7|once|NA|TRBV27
CASSFRSTPRGEQYF
TGTGCCAGCAGTTTCCGTTCGACACCCCGCGGGGAGCAGTACTTC
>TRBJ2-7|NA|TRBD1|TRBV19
CASSGTGTYEQYF
TGTGCCAGTTCCGGGACAGGGACCTACGAGCAGTACTTC
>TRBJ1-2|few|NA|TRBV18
CASSPSTTGINYGYTF
TGTGCCAGCTCACCATCTACGACAGGCATTAACTATGGCTACACCTTC
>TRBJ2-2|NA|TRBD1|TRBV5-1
CASNRFGTGSTGELFF
TGCGCCAGCAACCGTTTCGGGACAGGGAGTACCGGGGAGCTGTTTTTT
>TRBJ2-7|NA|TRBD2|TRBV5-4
CASSSRSGESSYEQYF
TGTGCCAGCAGTTCCCGTAGCGGGGAGAGCTCCTACGAGCAGTACTTC
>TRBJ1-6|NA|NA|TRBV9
CASSVSSSYNSPLHF
TGTGCCAGCAGCGTGTCGAGCTCCTATAATTCACCCCTCCACTTT
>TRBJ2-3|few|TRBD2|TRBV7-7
CASSLAAAGGPDTQYF
TGTGCTAGCAGCTTAGCGGCAGCGGGGGGCCCAGATACGCAGTATTTT
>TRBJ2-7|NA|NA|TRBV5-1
CASSLYRPKEDEQYF
TGCGCCAGCAGCTTGTACCGACCAAAGGAGGACGAGCAGTACTTC
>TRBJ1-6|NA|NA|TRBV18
CASSPSGQNSPLHF
TGTGCCAGCTCACCCTCGGGTCAAAATTCACCCCTCCACTTT
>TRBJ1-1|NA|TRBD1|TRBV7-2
CASSTRTGRSEAFF
TGTGCCAGCAGCACGCGGACAGGGAGGAGTGAAGCTTTCTTT
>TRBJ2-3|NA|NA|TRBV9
CASSVVADTDTQYF
TGTGCCAGCAGCGTAGTGGCAGACACAGATACGCAGTATTTT
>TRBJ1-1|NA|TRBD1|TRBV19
CASSRQGMEAFF
TGTGCCAGTAGCCGACAGGGGATGGAAGCTTTCTTT
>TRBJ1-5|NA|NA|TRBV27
CASSQERDQPQHF
TGTGCCAGCAGCCAAGAGAGGGATCAGCCCCAGCATTTT
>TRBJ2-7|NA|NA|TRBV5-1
CASSLGGHEQYF
TGCGCCAGCAGCTTGGGCGGGCACGAGCAGTACTTC
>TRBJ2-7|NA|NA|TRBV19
CASSIGVQSTGYEQYF
TGTGCCAGTAGTATTGGTGTGCAATCAACCGGCTACGAGCAGTACTTC
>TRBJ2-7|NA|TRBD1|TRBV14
CASSDRGLSSYEQYF
TGTGCCAGCAGTGACAGGGGGCTTAGCTCCTACGAGCAGTACTTC
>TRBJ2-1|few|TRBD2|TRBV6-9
CASSRTSDYNEQFF
TGTGCCAGCAGCCGGACTAGCGATTACAATGAGCAGTTCTTC
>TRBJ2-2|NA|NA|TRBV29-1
CSVDLTGSGTGELFF
TGCAGCGTCGACTTAACAGGGAGTGGCACCGGGGAGCTGTTTTTT